This T cell receptor beta chain came from a study of OX40 agonist ivuxolimab in advanced cancers. About the study: Head and neck, renal cell, melanoma or hepatocellular carcinoma were the cancers that dose-escalation patients had. Study observations and caveats: There were, on average, more expanded clones in CD8+ T cells than in CD4+. By week 6 at 0.1 to 3.0 mg/kg, blood CD4+ and CD8+ T cells had expanded clonally.

V lost 0 bases to trimming and J lost 2 bases, with 12 bases between them. The germline gives CDR1 MGHRA, CDR2 YSYEKL. The CDR3 extends over 16 amino acids. Profiled with immunoSEQ multiplex PCR; TCRdb holds only in-frame clones, not every one. Here the sample spans around 19,000 clones, just under 75% being singletons. Peripheral blood came from all dose cohorts at three timepoints. As to this clone: Its antigen is not identified. A much larger clone differs from this one at a single base, so this may be a read error.

Here the sequenced sample was CD4+ or CD8+ T cells sorted from blood, taken in a trial of the OX40 agonist ivuxolimab. The chain joins TRBV4-1 to TRBJ2-3, with D maybe TRBD2 (6 bases). The receptor was derived from an adult with an advanced solid tumor such as melanoma, head and neck, liver or kidney cancer. In DNA, the CDR3 is TGCGCCAGCAGCCAAGAGCAGGGAGGCGTCACAGATACGCAGTATTTT. As protein: CASSQEQGGVTDTQYF.